The rows below give T cell receptor beta chains drawn from one sample of a study of blood T cell repertoires in COVID-19. The data were produced by immunoSEQ multiplex PCR, yet TCRdb's version contains in-frame clones alone and is incomplete. In the table there are 300,000 to 400,000 clones, about 88% of which are singletons. The material sequenced was PBMCs or T cells enriched from blood (not recorded which). The receptors come from a man aged 55 to 70 who had recovered from COVID-19. Each CDR3 is given with its conserved first and last residue. The order of the fields is clone size, J gene, D gene, V gene, CDR3 DNA, CDR3 protein. A D gene is named only where the DNA matches it firmly. Clone sizes are given selectively: once, few, many, or a class where the clone is expanded.

abundance: -
j_gene: TRBJ2-1
d_gene: -
v_gene: TRBV24-1
CDR3nt: TGTGCCACCAGTGATCCCGGTACTACTAGAGGCGATGAGCAGTTCTTC
CDR3aa: CATSDPGTTRGDEQFF

abundance: -
j_gene: TRBJ1-1
d_gene: TRBD1
v_gene: TRBV5-1
CDR3nt: TGCGCCAGCAGCCCCGGACAGGGGGCACACACTGAAGCTTTCTTT
CDR3aa: CASSPGQGAHTEAFF

abundance: -
j_gene: TRBJ1-2
d_gene: TRBD1
v_gene: TRBV4-1
CDR3nt: TGCGCCAGCAGCCAACGAGACAGGGACTATGGCTACACCTTC
CDR3aa: CASSQRDRDYGYTF

abundance: few
j_gene: TRBJ1-6
d_gene: -
v_gene: TRBV4-2
CDR3nt: TGTGCCAGCAGCCAAGAGAAGACAGCCTATAATTCACCCCTCCACTTT
CDR3aa: CASSQEKTAYNSPLHF

abundance: -
j_gene: TRBJ2-3
d_gene: TRBD2
v_gene: TRBV7-9
CDR3nt: TGTGCCAGCAGCTTAGGAGCGGGGGGGACCTCAGATACGCAGTATTTT
CDR3aa: CASSLGAGGTSDTQYF

abundance: -
j_gene: TRBJ2-3
d_gene: -
v_gene: TRBV4-2
CDR3nt: TGTGCCAGCAGCCAAGATGCCACCGGGACAACAACCCGTAGCACAGATACGCAGTATTTT
CDR3aa: CASSQDATGTTTRSTDTQYF

abundance: -
j_gene: TRBJ1-5
d_gene: -
v_gene: TRBV28
CDR3nt: TGTGCCAGCAGCCCCATCATGGGCGGCAATCAGCCCCAGCATTTT
CDR3aa: CASSPIMGGNQPQHF

abundance: -
j_gene: TRBJ1-1
d_gene: -
v_gene: TRBV24-1
CDR3nt: TGTGCCACCAGTGACCCAACCCGGGGGGAGAGGGCTTTCTTT
CDR3aa: CATSDPTRGERAFF

abundance: -
j_gene: TRBJ2-1
d_gene: TRBD2
v_gene: TRBV25-1
CDR3nt: TGTGCCAGCAGTCAGCCGGGACTAGCGGGAGTCGGTGAGCAGTTCTTC
CDR3aa: CASSQPGLAGVGEQFF

abundance: -
j_gene: TRBJ1-2
d_gene: TRBD1
v_gene: TRBV30
CDR3nt: TGTGCCTGGAGTGGGACAGGCTTCTATGGCTACACCTTC
CDR3aa: CAWSGTGFYGYTF

abundance: -
j_gene: TRBJ1-5
d_gene: -
v_gene: TRBV19
CDR3nt: TGTGCCAGTAGTATACGCGGCGATAGCAATCAGCCCCAGCATTTT
CDR3aa: CASSIRGDSNQPQHF

abundance: once
j_gene: TRBJ1-2
d_gene: -
v_gene: TRBV9
CDR3nt: -
CDR3aa: CASSVGAGSPIDTF

abundance: -
j_gene: TRBJ1-2
d_gene: -
v_gene: TRBV23-1
CDR3nt: TGCGCCAGCACAGGGAACTATGGCTACACCTTC
CDR3aa: CASTGNYGYTF

abundance: once
j_gene: TRBJ1-2
d_gene: -
v_gene: TRBV19
CDR3nt: TGTGCCAGTAGCCTAGAAAAACCCAATCACTATGGCTACACCTTC
CDR3aa: CASSLEKPNHYGYTF

abundance: -
j_gene: TRBJ1-1
d_gene: -
v_gene: TRBV18
CDR3nt: TGTGCCAGCTCACCAGTAACAGGAGACACTGAAGCTTTCTTT
CDR3aa: CASSPVTGDTEAFF

abundance: -
j_gene: TRBJ2-7
d_gene: TRBD1
v_gene: TRBV9
CDR3nt: TGTGCCAGCAGCGCAGGACAGGGAGTCTACGAGCAGTACTTC
CDR3aa: CASSAGQGVYEQYF

abundance: -
j_gene: TRBJ2-7
d_gene: TRBD1
v_gene: TRBV6-5
CDR3nt: TGTGCCAGCAGTTACGCCTTGACAGGGTACGGCGAGCAGTACTTC
CDR3aa: CASSYALTGYGEQYF

abundance: -
j_gene: TRBJ1-1
d_gene: -
v_gene: TRBV11-2
CDR3nt: TGTGCCAGCAGCATTCCAGGAGGCACTGAAGCTTTCTTT
CDR3aa: CASSIPGGTEAFF

abundance: -
j_gene: TRBJ2-1
d_gene: -
v_gene: TRBV3-1/TRBV3-2
CDR3nt: TGTGCCAGCAGCAAAGGGACTCCCTCTGAGCAGTTCTTC
CDR3aa: CASSKGTPSEQFF

abundance: -
j_gene: TRBJ2-5
d_gene: TRBD2
v_gene: TRBV24-1
CDR3nt: TGTGCCACCAGTGATTTCGCCGCTACTAGCGGGTGGGAGACCCAGTACTTC
CDR3aa: CATSDFAATSGWETQYF

abundance: -
j_gene: TRBJ1-1
d_gene: -
v_gene: TRBV3-1/TRBV3-2
CDR3nt: TGTGCCAGCAGCCCCGGGTGGGACACTGAAGCTTTCTTT
CDR3aa: CASSPGWDTEAFF

abundance: -
j_gene: TRBJ2-2
d_gene: -
v_gene: TRBV3-1/TRBV3-2
CDR3nt: TGTGCCAGCAGCCAATTCTCCACCGGGGAGCTGTTTTTT
CDR3aa: CASSQFSTGELFF

abundance: -
j_gene: TRBJ1-1
d_gene: -
v_gene: TRBV7-9
CDR3nt: TGTGCCAGCAGCTCCAGGGATTACGTGGGGATGAACACTGAAGCTTTCTTT
CDR3aa: CASSSRDYVGMNTEAFF

abundance: -
j_gene: TRBJ2-5
d_gene: TRBD1
v_gene: TRBV5-4
CDR3nt: TGTGCCAGCAGCCGTGGACAGGGGGAGACCCAGTACTTC
CDR3aa: CASSRGQGETQYF

abundance: -
j_gene: TRBJ2-2
d_gene: TRBD1
v_gene: TRBV5-4
CDR3nt: TGTGCCAGCAGCGGGACAGGTTACGGCACCGGGGAGCTGTTTTTT
CDR3aa: CASSGTGYGTGELFF

abundance: few
j_gene: TRBJ2-5
d_gene: TRBD2
v_gene: TRBV2
CDR3nt: TGTGCCAGCAGTGTCGGGACTAGCGGGGGCCCGAACCAAGAGACCCAGTACTTC
CDR3aa: CASSVGTSGGPNQETQYF

abundance: few
j_gene: TRBJ2-3
d_gene: -
v_gene: TRBV2
CDR3nt: TGTGCCAGCAGCGTAGGGGTAGATACGCAGTATTTT
CDR3aa: CASSVGVDTQYF

abundance: -
j_gene: TRBJ2-1
d_gene: TRBD1
v_gene: TRBV27
CDR3nt: TGTGCCAGCAGTTTGCACGGACAGGGTGGGAACAATGAGCAGTTCTTC
CDR3aa: CASSLHGQGGNNEQFF

abundance: -
j_gene: TRBJ2-7
d_gene: -
v_gene: TRBV7-9
CDR3nt: TGTGCCAGCAGCTCAGGGGCGGGAGTGGCCGAGCAGTACTTC
CDR3aa: CASSSGAGVAEQYF

abundance: -
j_gene: TRBJ1-2
d_gene: -
v_gene: TRBV7-6
CDR3nt: TGTGCCACCTACTGGGGCGGCTACACCTTC
CDR3aa: CATYWGGYTF